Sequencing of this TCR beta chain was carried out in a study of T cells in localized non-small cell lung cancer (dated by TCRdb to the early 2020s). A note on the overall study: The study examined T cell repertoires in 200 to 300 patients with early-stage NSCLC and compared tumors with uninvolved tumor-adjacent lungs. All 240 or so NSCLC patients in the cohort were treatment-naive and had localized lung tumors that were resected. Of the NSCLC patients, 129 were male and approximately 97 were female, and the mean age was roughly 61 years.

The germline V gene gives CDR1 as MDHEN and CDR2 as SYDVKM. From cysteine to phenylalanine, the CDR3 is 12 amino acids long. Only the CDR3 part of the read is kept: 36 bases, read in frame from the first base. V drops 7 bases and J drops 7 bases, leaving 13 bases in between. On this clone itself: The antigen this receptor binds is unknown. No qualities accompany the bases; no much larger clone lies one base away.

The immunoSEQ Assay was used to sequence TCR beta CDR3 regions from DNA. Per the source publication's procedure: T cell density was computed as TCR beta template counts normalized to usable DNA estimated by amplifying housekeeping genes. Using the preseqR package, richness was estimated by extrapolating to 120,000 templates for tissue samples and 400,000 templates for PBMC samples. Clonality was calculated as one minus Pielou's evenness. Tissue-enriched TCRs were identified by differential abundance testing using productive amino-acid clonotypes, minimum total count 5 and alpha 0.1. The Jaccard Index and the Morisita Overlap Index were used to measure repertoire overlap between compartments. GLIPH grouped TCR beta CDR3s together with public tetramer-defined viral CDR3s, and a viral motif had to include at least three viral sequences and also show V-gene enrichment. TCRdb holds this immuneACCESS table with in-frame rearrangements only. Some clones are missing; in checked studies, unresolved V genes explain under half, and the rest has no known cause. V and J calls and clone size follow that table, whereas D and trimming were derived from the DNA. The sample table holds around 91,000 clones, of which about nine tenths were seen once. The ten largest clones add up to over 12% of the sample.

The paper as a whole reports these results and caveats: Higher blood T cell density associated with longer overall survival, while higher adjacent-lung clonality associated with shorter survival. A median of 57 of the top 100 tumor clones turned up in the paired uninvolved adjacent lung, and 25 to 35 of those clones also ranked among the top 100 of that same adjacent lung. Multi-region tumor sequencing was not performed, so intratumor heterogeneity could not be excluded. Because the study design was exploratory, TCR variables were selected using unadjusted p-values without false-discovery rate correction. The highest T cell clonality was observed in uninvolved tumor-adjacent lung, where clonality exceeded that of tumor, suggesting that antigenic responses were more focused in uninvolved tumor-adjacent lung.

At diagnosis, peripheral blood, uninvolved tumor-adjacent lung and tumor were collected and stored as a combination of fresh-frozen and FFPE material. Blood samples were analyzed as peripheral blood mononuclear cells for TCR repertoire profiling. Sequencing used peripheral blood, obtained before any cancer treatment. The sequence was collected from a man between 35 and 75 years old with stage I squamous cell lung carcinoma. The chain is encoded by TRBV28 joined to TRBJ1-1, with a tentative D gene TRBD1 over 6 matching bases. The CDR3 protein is CASTLGGFEAFF. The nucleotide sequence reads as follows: TGTGCCAGCACCCTTGGGGGCTTTGAAGCTTTCTTT.